Listed below are T cell receptor beta chains from one sample, sequenced in a study of identifying expanded T cells in peripheral blood. TCRdb keeps only in-frame clones here, not all; method: immunoSEQ multiplex PCR. This sample has approximately 110,000 clones; about 89% occur once, and the top ten carry roughly 17%. Sample: blood. These receptor sequences come from a person aged 18 to 69 in good health. CDR3s include the opening cysteine and the closing phenylalanine or tryptophan. Each record gives: D gene, J gene, V gene, clone size, CDR3 protein, CDR3 DNA. A D gene is named only where the DNA matches it firmly. Clone size is given for some rows only: seen once, a few or many times, or a class if the clone is expanded.

TRBD2 TRBJ2-3 TRBV11-3 . CASSLVSLAGVSTDTQYF TGTGCCAGCAGCTTAGTGTCGCTAGCGGGGGTTAGCACAGATACGCAGTATTTT
TRBD1 TRBJ2-1 TRBV29-1 . CSVQGTDSRTYNEQFF TGCAGCGTCCAAGGGACAGACTCCAGGACCTACAATGAGCAGTTCTTC
TRBD2 TRBJ2-1 TRBV6-1 once CASSGLAGGNEQFF TGTGCCAGCAGTGGACTAGCGGGGGGGAATGAGCAGTTCTTC
. TRBJ1-3 TRBV18 . CASYLQYGNTIYF TGTGCCAGCTACCTACAATATGGAAACACCATATATTTT
. TRBJ1-1 TRBV10-3 . CAISATREVNTEAFF TGTGCCATCAGTGCCACCCGGGAAGTGAACACTGAAGCTTTCTTT
. TRBJ2-7 TRBV11-2 . CASSHKQDISYEQYF TGTGCCAGCAGCCACAAACAGGATATCTCCTACGAGCAGTACTTC
. TRBJ1-6 TRBV4-3 . CASSQELERVNSPLHF TGCGCCAGCAGCCAAGAGCTAGAGAGGGTCAATTCACCCCTCCACTTT
. TRBJ2-7 TRBV7-9 . CASSLPRGGSYEQYF TGTGCCAGCAGCTTACCCAGGGGGGGATCATACGAGCAGTACTTC
TRBD1 TRBJ1-5 TRBV19 . CASSDPRTGSNQPQHF TGTGCCAGTAGCGATCCGAGGACAGGGAGCAATCAGCCCCAGCATTTT
. TRBJ1-1 TRBV27 . CASSLFAGSTEAFF TGTGCCAGCAGTTTGTTTGCAGGGTCTACTGAAGCTTTCTTT
TRBD1 TRBJ2-4 TRBV6-5 . CASRQGPGNIQYF TGTGCCAGTCGACAGGGGCCCGGAAACATTCAGTACTTC
TRBD1 TRBJ2-2 TRBV6-6 . CASRSAGGDTGELFF TGTGCCAGCAGGTCCGCAGGGGGAGACACCGGGGAGCTGTTTTTT
TRBD1 TRBJ1-1 TRBV19 . CASSRTGLNTEAFF TGTGCCAGTAGTAGGACAGGGCTGAACACTGAAGCTTTCTTT
TRBD1 TRBJ1-2 TRBV7-9 . CASSMRGGQGDYGYTF TGTGCCAGCAGCATGCGAGGGGGACAGGGAGACTATGGCTACACCTTC
. TRBJ2-7 TRBV7-6 . CASSLAVGQREQYF TGTGCCAGCAGCTTAGCGGTGGGTCAGAGGGAGCAGTACTTC
. TRBJ1-3 TRBV9 few CASSGGGGAGNTIYF TGTGCCAGCAGCGGTGGGGGAGGCGCTGGAAACACCATATATTTT
. TRBJ2-5 TRBV5-6 . CASSLGRVEYF TGTGCCAGCAGCTTGGGAAGGGTGGAGTACTTC
. TRBJ2-5 TRBV28 . CASRGAGWETQYF TGTGCCAGCAGAGGGGCAGGGTGGGAGACCCAGTACTTC
. TRBJ2-7 TRBV7-6 . CASSSGAGNEQYF TGTGCCAGCAGCTCCGGGGCTGGCAACGAGCAGTACTTC
. TRBJ2-7 TRBV7-2 . CASSLGGPGDEQYF TGTGCCAGCAGCTTAGGAGGGCCAGGGGACGAGCAGTACTTC
TRBD1 TRBJ2-7 TRBV6-5 . CASSGRQGIVYEQYF TGTGCCAGCAGCGGTCGACAGGGAATCGTGTACGAGCAGTACTTC
. TRBJ1-2 TRBV19 . CASTTPRTYGYTF TGTGCCAGTACCACGCCCCGAACCTATGGCTACACCTTC
. TRBJ1-1 TRBV5-6 once CASSLRDTEAFF TGTGCCAGCAGCTTGAGGGACACTGAAGCTTTCTTT
TRBD1 TRBJ1-5 TRBV10-3 once CAISKGASNQPQHF TGTGCCATCTCTAAGGGGGCGAGCAATCAGCCCCAGCATTTT
TRBD1 TRBJ2-5 TRBV10-2 once CAIRTGVQETQYF TGTGCCATCAGAACAGGGGTTCAAGAGACCCAGTACTTC
. TRBJ1-6 TRBV6-5 . CASSWGPPNSPLHF TGTGCCAGCAGTTGGGGTCCTCCCAATTCACCCCTCCACTTT
. TRBJ2-5 TRBV7-2 . CASSLFSQPQETQYF TGTGCCAGCAGCTTATTTAGTCAGCCACAAGAGACCCAGTACTTC
. TRBJ2-1 TRBV7-2 . CASSRDLPYNEQFF TGTGCCAGCAGCAGGGACCTCCCCTACAATGAGCAGTTCTTC
. TRBJ2-5 TRBV7-2 . CASSKDRISQETQYF TGTGCCAGCAGCAAAGACAGGATCTCCCAAGAGACCCAGTACTTC
TRBD1 TRBJ1-1 TRBV29-1 . CSGTGGINTEAFF TGCAGCGGAACAGGGGGGATTAACACTGAAGCTTTCTTT
. TRBJ2-5 TRBV11-2 . CASSLGGGGWETQYF TGTGCCAGCAGCTTAGGAGGGGGGGGCTGGGAGACCCAGTACTTC
. TRBJ2-7 TRBV27 . CASSLLKGFYEQYF TGTGCCAGCAGTCTCCTTAAGGGGTTTTACGAGCAGTACTTC
. TRBJ2-5 TRBV7-2 . CASSLASVETQYF TGTGCCAGCAGCTTAGCTTCGGTAGAGACCCAGTACTTC
. TRBJ1-2 TRBV5-4 . CASSLRSGFGYTF TGTGCCAGCAGCCTGCGGTCGGGGTTTGGCTACACCTTC
. TRBJ1-1 TRBV5-1 few CASSLSRSTEAFF TGCGCCAGCAGCTTGTCCCGTAGCACTGAAGCTTTCTTT
TRBD1 TRBJ2-5 TRBV27 . CASSTRQGARETQYF TGTGCCAGCAGTACCCGACAGGGGGCGCGAGAGACCCAGTACTTC
. TRBJ2-7 TRBV18 . CASSPSGREPYEQYF TGTGCCAGCTCACCATCCGGCCGGGAACCCTACGAGCAGTACTTC
. TRBJ2-6 TRBV18 . CASSLRGRRISGANVLTF TGTGCCAGCTCACTGAGGGGACGGAGAATCTCTGGGGCCAACGTCCTGACTTTC
. TRBJ2-5 TRBV11-2 . CASSLGTAGETQYF TGTGCCAGCAGCTTGGGGACCGCGGGGGAGACCCAGTACTTC
TRBD1 TRBJ2-5 TRBV4-3 . CASSPDRGQAQYF TGCGCCAGCAGTCCGGACAGGGGGCAGGCCCAGTACTTC
. TRBJ2-1 TRBV21-1 . CASSISASGNEQFF TGTGCCAGCAGCATCTCCGCTTCGGGGAATGAGCAGTTCTTC
. TRBJ1-5 TRBV12-2 . CASRLDEEEGRSLGVSNQPQHF TGTGCAAGTCGCTTAGACGAAGAGGAGGGGCGCAGTTTGGGAGTCAGCAATCAGCCCCAGCATTTT
TRBD1 TRBJ2-7 TRBV6-6 . CASSYSGTGFYEQYF TGTGCCAGCAGTTACTCCGGGACAGGGTTCTACGAGCAGTACTTC
. TRBJ2-7 TRBV6-6 many CASSYWEGANLYEQYF TGTGCCAGCAGTTACTGGGAAGGGGCTAACCTTTACGAGCAGTACTTC
. TRBJ2-7 TRBV4-1 . CASSQVIGAGSYEQYF TGCGCCAGCAGCCAAGTAATAGGAGCAGGGTCCTACGAGCAGTACTTC
. TRBJ1-1 TRBV7-2 . CASSLVAAKNTEAFF TGTGCCAGCAGCTTAGTCGCAGCCAAGAACACTGAAGCTTTCTTT
. TRBJ2-6 TRBV6-5 . CASSPRAPGANVLTF TGTGCCAGCAGCCCCAGGGCTCCTGGGGCCAACGTCCTGACTTTC
. TRBJ2-1 TRBV5-6 . CASSLWGQHYNEQFF TGTGCCAGCAGCTTGTGGGGACAACACTACAATGAGCAGTTCTTC